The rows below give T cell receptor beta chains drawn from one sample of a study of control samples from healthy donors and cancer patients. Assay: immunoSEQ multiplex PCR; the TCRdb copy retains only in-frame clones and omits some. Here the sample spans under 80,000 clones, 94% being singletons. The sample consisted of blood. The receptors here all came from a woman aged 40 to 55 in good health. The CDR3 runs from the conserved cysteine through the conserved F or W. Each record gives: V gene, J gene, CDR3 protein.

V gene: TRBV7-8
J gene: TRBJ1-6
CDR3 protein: CASSLWGDNSPLHF

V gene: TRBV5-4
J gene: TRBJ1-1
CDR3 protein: CASSLVGEAFF

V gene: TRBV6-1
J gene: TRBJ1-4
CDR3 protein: CASSEHLTATNEKLFF

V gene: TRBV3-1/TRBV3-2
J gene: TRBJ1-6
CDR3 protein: CASSPSVGPNSPLHF

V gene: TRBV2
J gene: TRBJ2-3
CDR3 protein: CASMQDRGLDTQYF

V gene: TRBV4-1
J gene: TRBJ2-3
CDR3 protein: CASSQEGQGSTDTQYF

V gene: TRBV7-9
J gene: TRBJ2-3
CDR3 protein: CASSLEGTDTQYF

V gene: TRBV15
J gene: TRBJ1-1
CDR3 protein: CATSIIGLPEAFF

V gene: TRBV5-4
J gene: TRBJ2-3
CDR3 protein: CASSWESTDTQYF

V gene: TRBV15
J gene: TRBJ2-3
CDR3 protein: CATSRERADTQYF

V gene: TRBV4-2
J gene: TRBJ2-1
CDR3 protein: CASSQETSGGVYNEQFF

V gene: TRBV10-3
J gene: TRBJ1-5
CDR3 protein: CAIRDRDSQPQHF

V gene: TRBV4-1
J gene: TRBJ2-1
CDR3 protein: CASSPGGEQFF

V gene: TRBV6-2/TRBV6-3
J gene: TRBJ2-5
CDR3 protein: CASSWGTSGRKTQYF

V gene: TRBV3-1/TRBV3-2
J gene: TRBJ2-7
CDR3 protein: CASSQDWPRETYEQYF

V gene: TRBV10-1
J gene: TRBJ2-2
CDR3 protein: CASSELAGFANTGELFF

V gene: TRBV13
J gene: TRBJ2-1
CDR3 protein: CASSPVGGLAGYNEQFF

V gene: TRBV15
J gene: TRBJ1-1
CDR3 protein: CATSARRGADEAFF

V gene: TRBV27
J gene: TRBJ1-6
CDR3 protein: CASSLGRLSSPLHF

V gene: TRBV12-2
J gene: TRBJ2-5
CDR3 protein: CASRPGASGGETQYF

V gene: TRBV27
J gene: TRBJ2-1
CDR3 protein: CASSDLSEQFF

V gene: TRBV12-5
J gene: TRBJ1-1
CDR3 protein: CASKNTRGGTEAFF

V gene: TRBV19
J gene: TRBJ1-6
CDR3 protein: CASSRGGDNSPLHF

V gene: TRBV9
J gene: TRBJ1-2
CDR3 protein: CASNPSGSNYGYTF

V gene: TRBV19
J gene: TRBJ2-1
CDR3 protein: CASGGQGARNEQFF

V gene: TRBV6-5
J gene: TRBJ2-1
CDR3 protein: CASTTGASVSNEQFF

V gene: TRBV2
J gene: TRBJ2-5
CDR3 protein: CASSIETQYF

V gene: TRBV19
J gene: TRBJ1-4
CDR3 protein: CASSSPTDSNEKLFF

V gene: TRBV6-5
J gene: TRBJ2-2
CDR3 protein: CASSQGQGNTGELFF

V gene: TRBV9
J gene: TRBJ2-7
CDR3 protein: CASSASSGAYEQYF